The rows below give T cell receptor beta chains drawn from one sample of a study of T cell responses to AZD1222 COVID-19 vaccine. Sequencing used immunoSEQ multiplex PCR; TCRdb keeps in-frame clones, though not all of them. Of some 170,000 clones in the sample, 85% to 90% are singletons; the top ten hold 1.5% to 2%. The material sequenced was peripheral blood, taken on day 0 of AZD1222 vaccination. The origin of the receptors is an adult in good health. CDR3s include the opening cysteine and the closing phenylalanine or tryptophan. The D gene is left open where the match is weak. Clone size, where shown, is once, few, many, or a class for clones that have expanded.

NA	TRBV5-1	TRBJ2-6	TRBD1	CASSLEGTGISGANVLTF	TGCGCCAGCAGCTTGGAAGGGACAGGTATCTCTGGGGCCAACGTCCTGACTTTC
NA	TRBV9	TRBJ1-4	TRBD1	CASSPQGATNEKLFF	TGTGCCAGCAGCCCCCAGGGGGCAACTAATGAAAAACTGTTTTTT
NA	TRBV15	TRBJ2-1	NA	CATSRVAGLSSYNEQFF	TGTGCCACCAGCAGAGTGGCAGGGTTGAGCTCCTACAATGAGCAGTTCTTC
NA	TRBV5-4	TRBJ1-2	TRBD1	CASSGGDRHYGYTF	TGTGCCAGCAGCGGGGGGGACAGACACTATGGCTACACCTTC
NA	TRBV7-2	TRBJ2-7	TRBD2	CASSTSGVVAYEQYF	TGTGCCAGCTCTACTAGCGGGGTTGTGGCCTACGAGCAGTACTTC
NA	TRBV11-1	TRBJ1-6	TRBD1	CASSSGQGNSPLHF	TGTGCCAGCAGCTCCGGACAGGGGAATTCACCCCTCCACTTT
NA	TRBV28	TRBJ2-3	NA	CASTDLSRTDTQYF	TGTGCCAGCACTGACCTGAGTCGCACAGATACGCAGTATTTT
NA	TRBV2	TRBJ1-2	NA	CASSASGNYGYTF	TGTGCCAGCAGTGCGTCTGGTAACTATGGCTACACCTTC
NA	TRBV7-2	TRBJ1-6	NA	CASSLGGSGTNSPLHF	TGTGCCAGCAGCTTAGGGGGATCGGGGACGAATTCACCCCTCCACTTT
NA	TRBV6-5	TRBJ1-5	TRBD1	CASSSLRDRTGQPQHF	TGTGCCAGCAGTTCCCTCCGGGACAGAACTGGACAGCCCCAGCATTTT
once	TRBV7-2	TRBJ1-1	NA	CASSGVLITAEAFF	TGTGCCAGCAGCGGGGTCCTAATAACCGCTGAAGCTTTCTTT
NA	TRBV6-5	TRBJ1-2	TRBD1	CASSWTGDSYGYTF	TGTGCCAGCAGCTGGACAGGGGATAGCTATGGCTACACCTTC
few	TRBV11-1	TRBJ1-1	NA	CASRVSLGTEAFF	TGTGCCAGCAGGGTGTCCCTGGGCACTGAAGCTTTCTTT
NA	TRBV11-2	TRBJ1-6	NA	CASSRDSPLHF	TGTGCCAGCAGTAGGGATTCACCCCTCCACTTT
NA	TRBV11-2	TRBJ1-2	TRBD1	CASSLEMTGSYGYTF	TGTGCCAGCAGCTTAGAGATGACAGGGTCCTATGGCTACACCTTC
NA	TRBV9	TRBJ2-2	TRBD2	CASSLGGAGELFF	TGTGCCAGCAGCCTTGGGGGGGCCGGGGAGCTGTTTTTT
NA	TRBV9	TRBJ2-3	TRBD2	CASSPPGRAGADTQYF	TGTGCCAGCAGCCCCCCCGGGAGGGCCGGAGCTGATACGCAGTATTTT
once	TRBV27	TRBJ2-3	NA	CASLPEGASTDTQYF	TGTGCCAGCTTACCGGAGGGGGCCTCCACAGATACGCAGTATTTT
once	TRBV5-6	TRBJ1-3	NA	CASSLAEGSGNTIYF	TGTGCCAGCAGCTTGGCGGAGGGATCCGGAAACACCATATATTTT
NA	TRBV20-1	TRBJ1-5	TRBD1	CSASQGGNQPQHF	TGCAGTGCGAGTCAGGGGGGCAATCAGCCCCAGCATTTT